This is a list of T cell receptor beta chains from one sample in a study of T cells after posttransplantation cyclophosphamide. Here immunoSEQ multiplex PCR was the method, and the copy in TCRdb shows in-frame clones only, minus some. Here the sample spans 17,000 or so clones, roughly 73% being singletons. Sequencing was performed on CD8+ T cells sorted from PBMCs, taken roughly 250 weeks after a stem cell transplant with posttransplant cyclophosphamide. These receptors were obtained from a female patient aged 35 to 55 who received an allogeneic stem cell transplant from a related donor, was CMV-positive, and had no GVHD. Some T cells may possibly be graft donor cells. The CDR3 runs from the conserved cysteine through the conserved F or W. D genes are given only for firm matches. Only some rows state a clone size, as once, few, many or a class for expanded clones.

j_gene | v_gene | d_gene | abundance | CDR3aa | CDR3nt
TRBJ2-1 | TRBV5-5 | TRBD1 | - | CASRDRVIYNEQFF | TGTGCCTCCCGCGACAGGGTAATATACAATGAGCAGTTCTTC
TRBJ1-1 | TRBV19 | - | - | CASSSGLGSRDEAFF | TGTGCCAGTAGCTCGGGTTTGGGTAGCCGGGATGAAGCTTTCTTT
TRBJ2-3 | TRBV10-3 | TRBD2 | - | CAISETSGSTDTQYF | TGTGCCATCAGTGAGACTAGCGGCTCCACAGATACGCAGTATTTT
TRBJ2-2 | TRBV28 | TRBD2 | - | CASSLLLAGNTGELFF | TGTGCCAGCAGTTTGCTACTAGCGGGGAACACCGGGGAGCTGTTTTTT
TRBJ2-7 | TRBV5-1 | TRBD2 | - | CASSPGLGETYEQYF | TGCGCCAGCAGCCCTGGACTAGGAGAAACCTACGAGCAGTACTTC
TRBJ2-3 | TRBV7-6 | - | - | CASRREGVETDTQYF | TGTGCCAGCAGAAGAGAGGGGGTAGAGACAGATACGCAGTATTTT
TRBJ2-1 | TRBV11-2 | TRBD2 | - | CASSLLAGGLSSYNEQFF | TGTGCCAGCAGCTTACTAGCGGGGGGCCTCAGCTCCTACAATGAGCAGTTCTTC
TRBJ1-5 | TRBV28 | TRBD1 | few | CASSLGQGNQPQHF | TGTGCCAGCAGCCTAGGACAGGGCAATCAGCCCCAGCATTTT
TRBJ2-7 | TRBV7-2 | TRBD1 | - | CASSSDRGFYEQYF | TGTGCCAGCAGTTCCGACAGGGGGTTTTACGAGCAGTACTTC
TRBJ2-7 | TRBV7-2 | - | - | CASSFYSTYEQYF | TGTGCCAGCAGCTTCTACTCAACCTACGAGCAGTACTTC
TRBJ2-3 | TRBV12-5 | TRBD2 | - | CASASTSGGPDTQYF | TGTGCTAGTGCTTCGACTAGCGGGGGCCCTGATACGCAGTATTTT
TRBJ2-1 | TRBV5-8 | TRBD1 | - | CASSPDRGNYNEQFF | TGTGCCAGCAGCCCGGACAGGGGGAACTACAATGAGCAGTTCTTC
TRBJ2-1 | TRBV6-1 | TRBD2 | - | CASSERASGPNEQFF | TGTGCCAGCAGTGAACGGGCTAGCGGACCAAATGAGCAGTTCTTC
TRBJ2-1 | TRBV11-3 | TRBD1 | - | CASSPGGDLVYEQFF | TGTGCCAGCAGCCCAGGGGGCGACTTAGTGTATGAGCAGTTCTTC
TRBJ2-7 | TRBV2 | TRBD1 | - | CATTGTDTGDEQYF | TGTGCCACCACAGGGACAGACACTGGGGACGAGCAGTACTTC
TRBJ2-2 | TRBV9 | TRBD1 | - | CASSVGVTGGAGELFF | TGTGCCAGCAGCGTAGGCGTGACAGGGGGAGCCGGGGAGCTGTTTTTT
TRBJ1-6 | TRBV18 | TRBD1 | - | CASSPRGTGNNSPLHF | TGTGCCAGCTCACCACGGGGGACAGGGAATAATTCACCCCTCCACTTT
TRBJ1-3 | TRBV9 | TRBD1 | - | CASSVGTGAGNTIYF | TGTGCCAGCAGCGTAGGGACAGGGGCTGGAAACACCATATATTTT
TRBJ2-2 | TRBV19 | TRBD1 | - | CASSPPPGTGYTGELFF | TGTGCCAGTAGTCCCCCTCCCGGGACAGGGTACACCGGGGAGCTGTTTTTT
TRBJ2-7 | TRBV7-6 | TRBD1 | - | CASSPGTGPYEQYF | TGTGCCAGCAGCCCAGGGACAGGGCCCTACGAGCAGTACTTC
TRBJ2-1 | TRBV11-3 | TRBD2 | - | CASSSGGKNNEQFF | TGTGCCAGCAGCTCGGGGGGGAAAAACAATGAGCAGTTCTTC
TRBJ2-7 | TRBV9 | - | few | CASSVATGDTYEQYF | TGTGCCAGCAGCGTAGCTACGGGGGATACCTACGAGCAGTACTTC
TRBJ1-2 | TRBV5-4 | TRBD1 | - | CASSLLEGQSYGYTF | TGTGCCAGCAGCTTATTGGAGGGACAGTCCTATGGCTACACCTTC
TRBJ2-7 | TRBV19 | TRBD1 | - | CASTPGWTGGNPYEQYF | TGTGCCAGTACCCCCGGGTGGACAGGGGGTAATCCCTACGAGCAGTACTTC
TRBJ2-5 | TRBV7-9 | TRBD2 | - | CASSSGGGQETQYF | TGTGCCAGCAGTAGCGGGGGAGGTCAAGAGACCCAGTACTTC
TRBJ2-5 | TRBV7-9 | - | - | CASSRPDSHQETQYF | TGTGCCAGCAGCCGACCGGACAGCCACCAAGAGACCCAGTACTTC
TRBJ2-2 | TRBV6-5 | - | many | CASSYDSGTGELFF | TGTGCCAGCAGTTACGACAGTGGGACCGGGGAGCTGTTTTTT
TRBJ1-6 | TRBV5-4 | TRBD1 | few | CASSHAGQGISPLHF | TGTGCCAGCAGCCACGCGGGACAGGGAATTTCACCCCTCCACTTT
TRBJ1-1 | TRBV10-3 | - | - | CAISADSPPNTEAFF | TGTGCCATCAGTGCAGACAGTCCCCCGAACACTGAAGCTTTCTTT
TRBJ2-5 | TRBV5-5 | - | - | CASSLAELDLETQYF | TGTGCCAGCAGCTTGGCTGAACTAGACCTAGAGACCCAGTACTTC
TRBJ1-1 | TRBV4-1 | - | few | CASSQREVTEAFF | TGCGCCAGCAGCCAACGAGAGGTGACTGAAGCTTTCTTT
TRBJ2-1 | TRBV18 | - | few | CASSHDRLDYNEQFF | TGTGCCAGCTCACATGACAGATTGGACTACAATGAGCAGTTCTTC
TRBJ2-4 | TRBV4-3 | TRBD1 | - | CASSLSTGGQNIQYF | TGCGCCAGCAGCCTTTCGACAGGGGGACAAAACATTCAGTACTTC
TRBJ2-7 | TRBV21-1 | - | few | CASSKALSGTSYEQYF | TGTGCCAGCAGCAAAGCGCTGTCGGGGACAAGCTACGAGCAGTACTTC
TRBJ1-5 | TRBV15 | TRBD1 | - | CATSRGGTDNQPQHF | TGTGCCACCAGCAGGGGCGGGACAGACAATCAGCCCCAGCATTTT
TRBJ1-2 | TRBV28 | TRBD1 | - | CASSPPGQGNYGYTF | TGTGCCAGCAGTCCCCCGGGACAGGGTAACTATGGCTACACCTTC
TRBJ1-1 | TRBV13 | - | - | CASSLAPAEAFF | TGTGCCAGCAGCTTAGCTCCAGCTGAAGCTTTCTTT
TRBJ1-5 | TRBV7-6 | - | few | CASSLGTANQPQHF | TGTGCCAGCAGCTTAGGGACAGCGAATCAGCCCCAGCATTTT
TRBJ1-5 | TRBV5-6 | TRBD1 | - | CASGGQGQTQHF | TGTGCCAGCGGTGGGCAGGGACAGACCCAGCATTTT
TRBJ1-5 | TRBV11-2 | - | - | CASSRGGNQPQHF | TGTGCCAGCAGCCGCGGGGGCAATCAGCCCCAGCATTTT
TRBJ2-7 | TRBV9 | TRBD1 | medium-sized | CASSDGQGLNEQYF | TGTGCCAGCAGCGACGGACAGGGGCTCAACGAGCAGTACTTC
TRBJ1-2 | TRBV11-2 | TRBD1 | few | CASSTSGTGFYGYTF | TGTGCCAGCAGCACGTCCGGGACAGGGTTCTATGGCTACACCTTC
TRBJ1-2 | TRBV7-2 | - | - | CASSLPNDRIHYGYTF | TGTGCCAGCAGCTTACCAAATGACAGGATCCACTATGGCTACACCTTC
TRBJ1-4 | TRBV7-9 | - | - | CASSPPRGDNEKLFF | TGTGCCAGCAGCCCCCCACGGGGAGATAATGAAAAACTGTTTTTT
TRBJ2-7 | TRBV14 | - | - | CASSNRETYEQYF | TGTGCCAGCAGCAACAGGGAGACCTACGAGCAGTACTTC